This TCR beta chain was obtained from a study of post-analysis software for immune sequencing data. Study-wide context: Multiple sclerosis in the patients followed relapsing-remitting, secondary progressive and progressive-relapsing courses. The study's findings and limits: F measure clustering grouped samples strongly by preparation batch. Controls showed lower frequencies than patients for roughly 5 TRBV segments, and TRBV5-6, TRBV5-1 and TRBV20-1 were among these. Multiple sclerosis was associated with a significant reduction in normalized Chao1 diversity relative to controls.

Per germline, CDR1 DFQATT and CDR2 SNEGSKA (reference sequence). The CDR3 length is 16 residues. V lost 0 bases to trimming and J lost 2 bases; unmatched junction nucleotides: 8. Incorporated into the TCR beta cDNA libraries were unique molecular identifiers, which served to reduce PCR and sequencing biases. Each batch of about 0.95 to 10 million T cells produced some 450,000 cDNA molecules. One entry per CDR3 protein, called by TCRdb with MiXCR from the PCR reads. In the table there are hundreds of thousands of distinct CDR3 sequences, 25% to 30% of which are singletons. In this sample, this clonotype turned up a few times. Its antigen is not identified.

The rearrangement links TRBV20-1 to TRBJ2-3, with 7 bases fitting TRBD2. This TCR was sampled from a girl between 10 and 17 years old with multiple sclerosis. The sample was blood. This CDR3 reads CSAREYSGSITDTQYF. CDR3 nucleotide sequence: TGCAGTGCTAGAGAATATAGCGGGTCAATCACAGATACGCAGTATTTT.